The 2 T cell receptor beta chains reported below all come from one sample, sequenced in a study of T cell repertoires in cytomegalovirus infection. TCRdb reprocessed the reads with MiXCR, giving one entry per CDR3 protein. The sample shows approximately 140,000 distinct CDR3 sequences, about 10% of them seen only once. The sequenced sample consisted of PBMCs. These receptors were obtained from a human donor in good health (CMV status not recorded). Some clones in this sample may be carry-over from other donors' samples.

Many counts were recorded for this clonotype. The chain carries TRBV7-2 and TRBJ2-5, with 12 bases aligning to TRBD2. The germline V gene encodes CDR1 SGHTA and CDR2 FQGNSA. V lost 1 base, J lost 4 bases, and 7 bases stayed unmatched. This CDR3 has 17 residues. The CDR3 DNA sequence: TGTGCCAGCAGCTTAGTTGCTAGCGGGGGGGCTAGAGAGACCCAGTACTTC. It is translated as CASSLVASGGARETQYF.

This clonotype was seen more than once but under ten times. The chain couples TRBV15 to TRBJ2-3; D remains ambiguous. The CDR3 covers 13 residues. V lost 4 bases, J lost 1 base, and 6 bases lay in between. Germline V lookup: CDR1 LNHNV, CDR2 YYDKDF (reference sequence). CDR3 in DNA: TGTGCCACCAGCAAGTCAGGCACAGATACGCAGTATTTT. It specifies CATSKSGTDTQYF.